Presented here are 9 T cell receptor beta chains from one specimen sequenced in a study of naive and memory T cell subsets. Two oligonucleotides, mixed equimolar, formed the beta constant-region primer covering TRBC1 and TRBC2. Nested alpha and beta constant-region primers with the SP2 primer drove four PCR rounds on ligated cDNA. TCRdb analysed the UMI-ligation and nested PCR reads with MiXCR anew, one entry per CDR3 protein. This table holds tens of thousands of distinct CDR3 sequences, over 8.5% found once. The sequencing input was naive CD8+ T cells from blood. These receptor sequences come from a human donor in good health.

The table lists this clonotype with many counts. The chain is built from TRBV10-2 and TRBJ2-1; no reliable D call. This CDR3 has 12 residues. Germline V lookup: CDR1 WSHSY, CDR2 SAAADI. V was clipped by 5 bases and J by 2 bases, with 4 bases between them. The CDR3 region is CASSRPYNEQFF. CDR3 DNA: TGCGCCAGCAGTAGGCCCTACAATGAGCAGTTCTTC.

In its sample, this clonotype was seen many times. The CDR3 spells CASSYTGNNSPLHF. CDR3 DNA: TGTGCCAGCAGCTACACAGGGAACAATTCACCCCTCCACTTT. The rearrangement uses TRBV13 and TRBJ1-6; D perhaps matches TRBD1 (6 bases). Trimming stripped 4 bases from V and 7 bases from J, with 11 bases between. There are 14 residues in the CDR3. The germline V gene encodes CDR1 PRHDT and CDR2 FYEKMQ (reference sequence). The whole variable domain, filled in from reference TRBV13 and TRBJ1-6, reads AAGVIQSPRHLIKEKRETATLKCYPIPRHDTVYWYQQGPGQDPQFLISFYEKMQSDKGSIPDRFSAQQFSDYHSELNMSSLELGDSALYFCASSYTGNNSPLHFGNGTRLTVT.

This chain links TRBV7-2 with TRBJ2-7, with 10 nucleotides matching TRBD1. With V trimmed by 4 bases and J by 3 bases, 9 bases remained unmatched. CDR1 is SGHTA and CDR2 is FQGNSA in the germline V gene. This CDR3 is 16 amino acids long. The CDR3 sequence: CASSSWEDRGNYEQYF. DNA for the CDR3: TGTGCCAGCAGCTCATGGGAGGACAGGGGGAACTACGAGCAGTACTTC. Full variable domain (remainder filled in from reference TRBV7-2 and TRBJ2-7): GAGVSQSPSNKVTEKGKDVELRCDPISGHTALYWYRQSLGQGLEFLIYFQGNSAPDKSGLPSDRFSAERTGGSVSTLTIQRTQQEDSAVYLCASSSWEDRGNYEQYFGPGTRLTVT.

The V and J genes are TRBV7-2 and TRBJ1-5, with 8 bases matching TRBD1. J gave up 3 bases and V 1 base, and 5 bases lay outside the gene matches. The CDR3 spans 16 residues. The germline gives CDR1 SGHTA, CDR2 FQGNSA. Here the CDR3 DNA reads TGTGCCAGCAGCTTAGTTTGGACAGGGTACAATCAGCCCCAGCATTTT. Its translation: CASSLVWTGYNQPQHF.

This clonotype was recorded a few times. V usage is TRBV12-5 and J usage is TRBJ1-2; 9 nucleotides align to TRBD1. The CDR3 totals 15 residues. Germline V gene data show CDR1 as LGHNT and CDR2 as FRNRAP. V dropped 6 bases and J dropped 8; count of bases not matched to a gene: 13. The CDR3 nucleotides are TGTGCTAGTGGATATAAACCCGGGACAGGGAACGGCTACACCTTC. Amino acid sequence: CASGYKPGTGNGYTF.

This clonotype was observed a handful of times. The chain joins TRBV28 to TRBJ2-1; no reliable D call. The length of the CDR3 is 14 residues. V lost 3 bases, J lost 10 bases, and 16 bases lay in between. CDR1 and CDR2 (germline): MDHEN, SYDVKM. This CDR3 is CASSFAPRNLEQFF. The CDR3 DNA reads TGTGCCAGCAGTTTCGCCCCACGGAATCTGGAGCAGTTCTTC.

Ten or more counts support this clonotype. The chain employs TRBV4-2 and TRBJ2-7; D is possibly TRBD2 (5 bases). V was pared by 3 bases and J by 3 bases, with 15 bases between. The germline CDR1 and CDR2 sequences are LGHNA and YNFKEQ. CDR3 length: 15 residues. The CDR3 nucleotides are TGTGCCAGCAGCCAGGAAGGACTGGGTTACTACGAGCAGTACTTC. It translates to CASSQEGLGYYEQYF.

J is TRBJ2-7 and V is TRBV5-1, with D perhaps TRBD1 or TRBD2 (6 bases each). Germline V CDR1 and CDR2: SGHRS, YFSETQ. Trimming pared 0 bases from V and 3 bases from J, leaving 10 bases between. The CDR3 runs to 14 residues. CDR3 sequence: CASSLGEGGYEQYF. The DNA of the CDR3 is TGCGCCAGCAGCTTGGGTGAGGGGGGCTACGAGCAGTACTTC.

The sample holds a few counts of this clonotype. This chain uses TRBV24-1 with TRBJ1-2; 10 nucleotides match TRBD1. Per germline, CDR1 KGHDR and CDR2 SFDVKD. This CDR3 region has 17 residues. V was pared by 0 bases and J by 6 bases, with 9 bases of the junction left unmatched. The CDR3 sequence: CATSDLDGQGDENGYTF. CDR3 nucleotide sequence: TGTGCCACCAGTGATTTGGATGGACAGGGGGACGAGAATGGCTACACCTTC.